One and the same sample provided the 13 T cell receptor beta chains below, sequenced in a study of cytomegalovirus exposure and HLA in healthy donors. Primers: 60 Vbeta forward and 13 Jbeta reverse. Clones were read by immunoSEQ multiplex PCR, and TCRdb kept only the in-frame ones, dropping some. Of about 130,000 clones in the sample, 78% were seen once. Material for sequencing was PBMCs. The receptors originated from a man aged 30 to 39 in good health and CMV-seropositive.

This chain connects TRBV10-3 to TRBJ1-1; D perhaps matches TRBD1 (5 bases). The CDR3 sequence is 11 residues long. Germline loops: CDR1 ENHRY, CDR2 SYGVKD. Trimming pared 6 bases from V and 6 bases from J, leaving 8 bases between. The chain's CDR3 is CAISGGAEAFF. In DNA form, the CDR3 reads TGTGCCATCAGCGGAGGGGCTGAAGCTTTCTTT.

The V and J genes are TRBV7-2 and TRBJ2-1; TRBD2 is a possible D gene (6 bases). This CDR3 has 15 residues. Germline V gene data show CDR1 as SGHTA and CDR2 as FQGNSA. Trimming removed 8 bases at V and 2 bases at J, with 16 bases between. This chain's CDR3 is CASVPGVGPYNEQFF. As DNA, the CDR3 is TGTGCCAGCGTTCCGGGGGTGGGGCCCTACAATGAGCAGTTCTTC.

The chain is built from TRBV28 and TRBJ2-7; 8 bases match TRBD1. The CDR3 covers 14 residues. V trimming: 3 bases; J trimming: 2 bases; junction bases outside the gene matches: 3. Germline-derived CDR1 and CDR2 are MDHEN and SYDVKM. CDR3 sequence reads: CASSFGTGTYEQYF. CDR3 DNA sequence: TGTGCCAGCAGTTTCGGGACAGGTACCTACGAGCAGTACTTC.

V gene TRBV7-3 combines with J gene TRBJ2-1, with 7 positions matching TRBD2. Unmatched junction bases numbered 5, after V lost 2 bases and J lost 4 bases. Germline V gene lookup returns CDR1 SGHTA and CDR2 FQGTGA. The length of the CDR3 is 15 residues. CDR3 in amino acids: CASSLLAGAYNEQFF. CDR3 coding DNA: TGTGCCAGCAGCTTATTGGCGGGAGCATACAATGAGCAGTTCTTC. Full variable domain (missing parts from reference TRBV7-3 and TRBJ2-1): GAGVSQTPSNKVTEKGKYVELRCDPISGHTALYWYRQSLGQGPEFLIYFQGTGAADDSGLPNDRFFAVRPEGSVSTLKIQRTERGDSAVYLCASSLLAGAYNEQFFGPGTRLTVL.

V is TRBV4-1 and J is TRBJ2-2; D is uncertain. Trimming left V 3 bases short and J 2 bases short, with 13 bases between. Germline CDR1 and CDR2: MGHRA and YSYEKL. This CDR3 has 16 amino acids. CDR3 in DNA: TGCGCCAGCAGCCACGCCAGTTTTTCCAACACCGGGGAGCTGTTTTTT. Translating gives CASSHASFSNTGELFF.

V is TRBV6-5 and J is TRBJ2-5, with 7 bases that match TRBD2. The DNA matches TRBJ2-7 better at its end, which makes the J call doubtful. Per germline, CDR1 MNHEY and CDR2 SVGAGI. The CDR3 sequence is 14 residues long. CDR3 region: CASSRRRESYEQYF. The CDR3 coding sequence is TGTGCCAGCAGTCGAAGGCGGGAGTCCTACGAGCAGTACTTC.

The J gene is TRBJ1-2, the V gene TRBV18; weak D call: TRBD1 (6 bases). Germline-derived CDR1 and CDR2 are KGHSH and LQKENI. V gave up 3 bases and J gave up 8 bases, with 19 bases separating them. The CDR3 is 15 residues long. CDR3 region: CASSPPTGIGRGYTF. The DNA for the CDR3 is TGTGCCAGCTCACCTCCTACAGGGATAGGTAGGGGCTACACCTTC.

The chain couples TRBV4-2 to TRBJ2-1; the D is unclear. From germline, CDR1 is LGHNA and CDR2 YNFKEQ. Trimming left V 0 bases short and J 7 bases short, with 10 bases between. The CDR3 is made up of 14 amino acids. The CDR3 here is CASSQDTHPNEQFF. DNA for the CDR3: TGTGCCAGCAGCCAAGACACTCACCCGAATGAGCAGTTCTTC.

The J gene is TRBJ2-7, the V gene TRBV19; D may be TRBD2 (5 bases). The V gene lost 5 bases and the J gene lost 7 bases, with 9 bases spanning the gap. Germline-derived CDR1 and CDR2 are LNHDA and SQIVND (reference sequence). CDR3 length: 11 residues. As DNA, the CDR3 is TGTGCCAGTAGTCGGACTGGGGAGCAGTACTTC. Amino acid sequence: CASSRTGEQYF.

This clone was counted only a few times. The chain couples TRBV15 to TRBJ2-1; 7 bases line up with TRBD2. V was clipped by 1 base and J by 6 bases; unmatched bases: 3. Germline loops: CDR1 LNHNV, CDR2 YYDKDF (reference sequence). The CDR3 is made up of 14 amino acids. The CDR3 spells CATSRGPGGNEQFF. The DNA of the CDR3 is TGTGCCACCAGCAGAGGCCCGGGAGGCAATGAGCAGTTCTTC.

The chain couples TRBV5-5 to TRBJ2-7, with 7 bases identical to TRBD2. Per the germline V gene, CDR1 is SGHKS and CDR2 is YYEKEE (reference sequence). Germline trimming cut 4 bases from V and 4 bases from J; bases unmatched to any gene: 2. This CDR3 contains 12 residues. The CDR3 loop reads CASSPGGYEQYF. Written as DNA, the CDR3 is TGTGCCAGCAGCCCGGGAGGATACGAGCAGTACTTC.

The chain joins TRBV27 to TRBJ2-2, with 9 bases identical to TRBD2. Unmatched junction bases numbered 4, after V lost 2 bases and J lost 0 bases. This CDR3 has 17 amino acids. Germline V lookup: CDR1 MNHEY, CDR2 SMNVEV (reference sequence). Here the CDR3 reads CASSLRASGTNTGELFF. The CDR3 DNA sequence: TGTGCCAGCAGTTTAAGGGCTAGCGGGACGAACACCGGGGAGCTGTTTTTT.

This clone was observed a handful of times. The V gene is TRBV5-1, the J gene TRBJ2-7; D not resolved. Between the trimmed V and J ends, which lost 0 bases and 8 bases, there was a span of 6 bases. The V gene's germline CDR1 is SGHRS and CDR2 YFSETQ. This CDR3 contains 11 residues. CDR3 loop: CASSLDNQQYF. The CDR3, as DNA: TGCGCCAGCAGCTTGGACAACCAGCAGTACTTC.